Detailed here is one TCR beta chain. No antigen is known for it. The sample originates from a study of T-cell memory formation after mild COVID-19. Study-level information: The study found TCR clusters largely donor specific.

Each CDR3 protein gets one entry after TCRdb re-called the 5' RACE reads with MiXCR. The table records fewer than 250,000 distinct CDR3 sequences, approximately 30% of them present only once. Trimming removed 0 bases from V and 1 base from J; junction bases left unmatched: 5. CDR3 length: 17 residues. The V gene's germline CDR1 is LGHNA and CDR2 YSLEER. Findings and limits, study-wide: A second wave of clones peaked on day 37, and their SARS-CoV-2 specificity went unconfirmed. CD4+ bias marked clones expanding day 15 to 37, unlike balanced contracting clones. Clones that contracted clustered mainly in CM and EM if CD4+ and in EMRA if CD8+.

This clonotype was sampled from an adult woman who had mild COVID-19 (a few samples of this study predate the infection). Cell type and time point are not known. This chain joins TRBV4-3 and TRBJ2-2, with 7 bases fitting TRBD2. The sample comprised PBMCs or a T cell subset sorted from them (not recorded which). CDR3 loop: CASSQDSGGRNTGELFF. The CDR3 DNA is TGCGCCAGCAGCCAAGATTCGGGAGGAAGGAACACCGGGGAGCTGTTTTTT.